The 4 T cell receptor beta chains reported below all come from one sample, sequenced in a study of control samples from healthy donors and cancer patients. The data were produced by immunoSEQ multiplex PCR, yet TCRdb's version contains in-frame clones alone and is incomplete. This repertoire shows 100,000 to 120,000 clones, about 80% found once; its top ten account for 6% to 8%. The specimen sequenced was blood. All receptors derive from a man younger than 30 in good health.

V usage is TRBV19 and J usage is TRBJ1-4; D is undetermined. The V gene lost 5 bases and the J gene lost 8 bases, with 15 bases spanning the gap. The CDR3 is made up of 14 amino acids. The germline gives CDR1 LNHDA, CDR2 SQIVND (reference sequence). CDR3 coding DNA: TGTGCCAGTAGTCCGGGCCTGGGGATCGAAAAACTGTTTTTT. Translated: CASSPGLGIEKLFF.

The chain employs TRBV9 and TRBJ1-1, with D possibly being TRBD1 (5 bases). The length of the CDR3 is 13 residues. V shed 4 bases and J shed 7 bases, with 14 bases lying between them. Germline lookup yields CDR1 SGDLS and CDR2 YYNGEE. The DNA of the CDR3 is TGTGCCAGCAGCTTCGGGGGGTCTGTTGAAGCTTTCTTT. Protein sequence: CASSFGGSVEAFF.

CDR3 sequence: CASSTPTSGVTDTQYF. The DNA of the CDR3 is TGTGCCAGCAGCACCCCGACTAGCGGGGTCACAGATACGCAGTATTTT. The chain joins TRBV7-9 to TRBJ2-3, with 11 bases aligning to TRBD2. Unmatched junction bases numbered 6, after V lost 5 bases and J lost 2 bases. This CDR3 is 16 amino acids long. The germline gives CDR1 SEHNR, CDR2 FQNEAQ (reference sequence).

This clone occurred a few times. In DNA form, the CDR3 reads TGCGCCAGCAGCCCCATACCCCAGCGGGGGGGCACCTACAATGAGCAGTTCTTC. Translated, it gives CASSPIPQRGGTYNEQFF. The chain combines TRBV5-1 with TRBJ2-1; the match to TRBD2 covers 10 bases. Germline CDR1 reads SGHRS; CDR2 reads YFSETQ. This CDR3 has 18 amino acids. V shed 4 bases and J 2 bases; nucleotides not matched to a gene: 12.